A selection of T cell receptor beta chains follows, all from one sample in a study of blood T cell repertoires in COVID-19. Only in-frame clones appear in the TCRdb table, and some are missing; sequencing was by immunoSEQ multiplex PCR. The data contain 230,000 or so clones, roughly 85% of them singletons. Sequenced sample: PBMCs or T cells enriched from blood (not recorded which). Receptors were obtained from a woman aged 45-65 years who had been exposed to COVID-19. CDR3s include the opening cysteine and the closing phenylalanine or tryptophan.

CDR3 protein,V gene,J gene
CASTPGLVRETQYF,TRBV6-5,TRBJ2-5
CASSPEWTSGGETQYF,TRBV27,TRBJ2-5
CASSLEGQGGEQYF,TRBV7-8,TRBJ2-7
CASSTNRGGSNNEQFF,TRBV28,TRBJ2-1
CASSLKGVAYEQYF,TRBV28,TRBJ2-7
CATRPNYGYTF,TRBV6-5,TRBJ1-2
CASSSMGGNTEAFF,TRBV9,TRBJ1-1
CACCFGQGHAEAFF,TRBV30,TRBJ1-1
CASSLSGGARYNEQFF,TRBV27,TRBJ2-1
CASSRPAAMGGNQPQHF,TRBV19,TRBJ1-5
CASSSGQGPRYTF,TRBV27,TRBJ1-2
CASSLANREGKTQYF,TRBV5-1,TRBJ2-5
CASSARGTTDTQYF,TRBV5-1,TRBJ2-3
CASAPGRDETQYF,TRBV21-1,TRBJ2-5
CASSITGGNTEAFF,TRBV19,TRBJ1-1
CASSPKYEQYF,TRBV6-5,TRBJ2-7
CASSLTRSSYEQYF,TRBV7-2,TRBJ2-7
CASSFGLTGTYNTEAFF,TRBV5-1,TRBJ1-1
CASSPRTENYTF,TRBV7-9,TRBJ1-2
CASSPLGGTGELFF,TRBV3-1/TRBV3-2,TRBJ2-2
CASSLDTGNLLYEQFF,TRBV7-2,TRBJ2-1
CSVARGAIGEKLFF,TRBV29-1,TRBJ1-4
CASSLELLSQPQHF,TRBV6-2/TRBV6-3,TRBJ1-5
CASRPDRGKYTEAFF,TRBV27,TRBJ1-1
CASSEGQWSMNTEAFF,TRBV10-2,TRBJ1-1
CSVEDRRDSPSGYGYTF,TRBV29-1,TRBJ1-2
CASSYLTGFSPLHF,TRBV19,TRBJ1-6
CASSLRGAGETQYF,TRBV7-7,TRBJ2-5
CASSFGMDRGNTEAFF,TRBV11-3,TRBJ1-1
CASSLSGGRYNEQFF,TRBV6-5,TRBJ2-1
CASSLVSAGLQPQHF,TRBV28,TRBJ1-5
CASSYRALGGNTEAFF,TRBV6-5,TRBJ1-1
CSASPLAGGPELWTYEQYF,TRBV20-1,TRBJ2-7
CASSLEWGDNEQFF,TRBV7-2,TRBJ2-1
CASSQSLSGNTIYF,TRBV3-1/TRBV3-2,TRBJ1-3
CSPTGGDGYTF,TRBV20-1,TRBJ1-2
CASSLSGGGPRNIQYF,TRBV27,TRBJ2-4
CASSSSGGSGETQYF,TRBV7-2,TRBJ2-5
CASSLTRGNEQFF,TRBV6-5,TRBJ2-1
CASSAASGGTGELFF,TRBV2,TRBJ2-2
CASSPTPRGRGQPQHF,TRBV27,TRBJ1-5
CSVVKGNYGYTF,TRBV29-1,TRBJ1-2
CAIQQNRETYGYTF,TRBV10-3,TRBJ1-2